These 4 T cell receptor beta chains originate from one sample sequenced in a study of blood T cell repertoires in COVID-19. Data came from immunoSEQ multiplex PCR; TCRdb stores just in-frame clones and leaves some out. The table lists nearly 15,000 clones, around 90% of them singletons. Sequenced: peripheral blood. The receptors here all came from a human donor in a cohort sampled during active COVID-19.

This chain uses TRBV7-2 with TRBJ1-5; D uncertain. Trimming took off 4 bases at V and 0 bases at J, with 7 bases between the two ends. The CDR3 spans 14 residues. The germline V gene has CDR1 SGHTA and CDR2 FQGNSA. The CDR3 sequence: CASSSVYSNQPQHF. CDR3 nucleotide sequence: TGTGCCAGCAGCTCCGTCTATAGCAATCAGCCCCAGCATTTT.

The genes are TRBV5-1 and TRBJ2-7; tentatively, D is TRBD1 (7 bases). Germline CDR1 and CDR2: SGHRS and YFSETQ. The V end was cut by 4 bases, the J end by 1 base, with 18 bases between. The CDR3 runs 16 residues. Here the CDR3 reads CASSPEGAGGSYEQYF. The CDR3 DNA reads TGCGCCAGCAGCCCGGAGGGGGCAGGGGGGTCCTACGAGCAGTACTTC.

The chain combines TRBV10-1 with TRBJ1-3; 9 bases are a match to TRBD1. Germline CDR1 and CDR2: WNHNN and SYGVQD (reference sequence). This CDR3 has 15 residues. J lost 4 bases, V lost 5 bases, and 6 bases had no gene match. This CDR3 is CASSTGTGIGNTIYF. Written as DNA, the CDR3 is TGCGCCAGCAGTACCGGGACAGGGATCGGAAACACCATATATTTT.

This clone has more than one count but fewer than ten. The J gene is TRBJ1-2, the V gene TRBV5-6, with 7 bases aligning to TRBD1. V shed 0 bases and J 2 bases; nucleotides not matched to a gene: 7. CDR3 length: 16 residues. Germline CDR1 reads SGHDT; CDR2 reads YYEEEE. CDR3 residues: CASSLALWDRNYGYTF. The CDR3 DNA is TGTGCCAGCAGCTTGGCCCTTTGGGACAGAAACTATGGCTACACCTTC.